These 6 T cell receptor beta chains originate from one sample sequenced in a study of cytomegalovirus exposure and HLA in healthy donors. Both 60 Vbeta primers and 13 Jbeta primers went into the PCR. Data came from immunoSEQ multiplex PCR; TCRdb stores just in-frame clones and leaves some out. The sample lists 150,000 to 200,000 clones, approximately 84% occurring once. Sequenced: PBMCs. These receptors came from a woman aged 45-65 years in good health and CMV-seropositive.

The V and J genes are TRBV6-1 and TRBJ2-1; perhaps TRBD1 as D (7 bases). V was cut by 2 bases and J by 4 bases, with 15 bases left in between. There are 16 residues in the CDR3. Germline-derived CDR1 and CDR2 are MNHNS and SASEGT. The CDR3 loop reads CASSEPGQGGYNEQFF. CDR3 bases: TGTGCCAGCAGTGAACCTGGGCAGGGGGGATACAATGAGCAGTTCTTC.

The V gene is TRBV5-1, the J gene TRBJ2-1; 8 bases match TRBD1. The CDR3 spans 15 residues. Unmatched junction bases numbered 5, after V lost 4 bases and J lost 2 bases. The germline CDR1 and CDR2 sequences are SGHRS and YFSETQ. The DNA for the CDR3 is TGCGCCAGCAGCCCCGGGACAGGACCCTACAATGAGCAGTTCTTC. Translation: CASSPGTGPYNEQFF. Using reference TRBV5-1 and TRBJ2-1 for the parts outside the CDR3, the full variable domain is KAGVTQTPRYLIKTRGQQVTLSCSPISGHRSVSWYQQTPGQGLQFLFEYFSETQRNKGNFPGRFSGRQFSNSRSEMNVSTLELGDSALYLCASSPGTGPYNEQFFGPGTRLTVL.

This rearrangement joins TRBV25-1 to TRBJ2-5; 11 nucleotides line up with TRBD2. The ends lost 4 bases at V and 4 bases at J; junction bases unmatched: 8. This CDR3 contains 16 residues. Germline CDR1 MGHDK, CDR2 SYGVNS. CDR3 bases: TGTGCCAGCAGTGCGACTAGCGGGGTTCTTGGAGAGACCCAGTACTTC. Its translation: CASSATSGVLGETQYF.

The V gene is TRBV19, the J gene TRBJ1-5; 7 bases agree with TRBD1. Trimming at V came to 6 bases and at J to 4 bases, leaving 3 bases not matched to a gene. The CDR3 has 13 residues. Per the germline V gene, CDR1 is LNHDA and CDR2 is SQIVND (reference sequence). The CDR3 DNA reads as TGTGCCAGTAGCGGGACAGTTAATCAGCCCCAGCATTTT. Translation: CASSGTVNQPQHF.

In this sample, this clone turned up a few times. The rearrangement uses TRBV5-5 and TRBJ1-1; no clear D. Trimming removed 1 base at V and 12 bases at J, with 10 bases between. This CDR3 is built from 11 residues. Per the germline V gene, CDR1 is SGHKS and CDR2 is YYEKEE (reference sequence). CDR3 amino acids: CASSLNGVTFF. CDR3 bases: TGTGCCAGCAGCTTGAACGGTGTAACTTTCTTT.

In DNA form, the CDR3 reads TGTGCCTGGGCACCAGGGGGCCGATACAATGAGCAGTTCTTC. This sequence encodes CAWAPGGRYNEQFF. V and J are TRBV30 and TRBJ2-1; 8 bases agree with TRBD1. Per germline, CDR1 GTSNPN and CDR2 SVGIG (reference sequence). The J segment lost 4 bases and the V segment lost 5 bases, leaving 7 bases of the junction unmatched. The CDR3 length is 14 residues.